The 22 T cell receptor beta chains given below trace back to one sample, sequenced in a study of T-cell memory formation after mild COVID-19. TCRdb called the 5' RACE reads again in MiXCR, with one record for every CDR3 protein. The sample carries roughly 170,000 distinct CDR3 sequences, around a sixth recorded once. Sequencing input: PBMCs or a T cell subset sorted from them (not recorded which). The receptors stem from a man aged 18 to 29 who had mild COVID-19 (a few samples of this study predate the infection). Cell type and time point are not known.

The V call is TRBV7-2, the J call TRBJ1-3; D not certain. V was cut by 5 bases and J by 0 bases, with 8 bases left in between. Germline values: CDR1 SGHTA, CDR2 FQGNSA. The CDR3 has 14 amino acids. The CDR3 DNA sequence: TGTGCCAGCAGCCTCCAGAGCTCTGGAAACACCATATATTTT. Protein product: CASSLQSSGNTIYF.

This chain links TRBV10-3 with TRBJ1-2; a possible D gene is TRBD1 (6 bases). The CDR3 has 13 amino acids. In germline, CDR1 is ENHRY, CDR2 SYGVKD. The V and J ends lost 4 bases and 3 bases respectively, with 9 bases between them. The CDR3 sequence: CAISVQGHYGYTF. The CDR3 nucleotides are TGTGCCATCAGTGTACAGGGCCACTATGGCTACACCTTC.

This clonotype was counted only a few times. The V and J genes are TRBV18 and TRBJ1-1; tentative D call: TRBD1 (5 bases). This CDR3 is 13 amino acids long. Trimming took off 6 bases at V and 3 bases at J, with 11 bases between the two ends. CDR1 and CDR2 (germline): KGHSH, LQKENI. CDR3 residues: CASSRDRYTEAFF. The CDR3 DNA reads TGTGCCAGCTCCCGGGACCGGTACACTGAAGCTTTCTTT.

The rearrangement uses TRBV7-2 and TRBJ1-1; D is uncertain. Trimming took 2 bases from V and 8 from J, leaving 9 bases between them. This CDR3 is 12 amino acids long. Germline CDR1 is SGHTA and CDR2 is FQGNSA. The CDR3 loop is CASSLLSREAFF. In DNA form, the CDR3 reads TGTGCCAGCAGCTTACTTTCCCGGGAAGCTTTCTTT.

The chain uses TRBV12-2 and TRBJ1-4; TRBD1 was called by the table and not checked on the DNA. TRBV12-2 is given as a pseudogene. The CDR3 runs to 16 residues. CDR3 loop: CASRLDPGQVDEKLFF. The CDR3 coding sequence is TGTGCAAGTCGCTTGGATCCGGGACAGGTTGATGAAAAACTGTTTTTT.

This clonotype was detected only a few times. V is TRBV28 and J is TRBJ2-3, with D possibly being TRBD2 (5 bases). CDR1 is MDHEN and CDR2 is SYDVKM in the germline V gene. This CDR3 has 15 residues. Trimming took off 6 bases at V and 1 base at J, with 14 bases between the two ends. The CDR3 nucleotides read TGTGCCAGCAGATGGACGAGGGCCGGCACAGATACGCAGTATTTT. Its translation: CASRWTRAGTDTQYF. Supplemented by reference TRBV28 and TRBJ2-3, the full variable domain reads DVKVTQSSRYLVKRTGEKVFLECVQDMDHENMFWYRQDPGLGLRLIYFSYDVKMKEKGDIPEGYSVSREKKERFSLILESASTNQTSMYLCASRWTRAGTDTQYFGPGTRLTVL.

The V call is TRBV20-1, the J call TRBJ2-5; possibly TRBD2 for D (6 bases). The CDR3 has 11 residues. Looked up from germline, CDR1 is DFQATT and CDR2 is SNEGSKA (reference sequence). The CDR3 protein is CARGLKQTQYF. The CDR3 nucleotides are TGCGCGCGGGGCCTAAAGCAGACCCAGTACTTC.

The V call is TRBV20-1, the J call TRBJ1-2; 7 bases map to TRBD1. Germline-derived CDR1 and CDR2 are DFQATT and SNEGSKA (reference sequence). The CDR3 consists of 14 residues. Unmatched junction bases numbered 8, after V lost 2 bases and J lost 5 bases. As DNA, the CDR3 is TGCAGTGCTAGAACCCAACAGGGGCTTTATGGCTACACCTTC. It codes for CSARTQQGLYGYTF.

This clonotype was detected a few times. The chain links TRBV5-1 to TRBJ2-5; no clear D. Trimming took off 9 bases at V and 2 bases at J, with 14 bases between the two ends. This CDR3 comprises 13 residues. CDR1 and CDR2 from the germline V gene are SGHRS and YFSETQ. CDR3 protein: CATARTPQETQYF. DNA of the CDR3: TGCGCCACCGCCCGAACCCCTCAAGAGACCCAGTACTTC.

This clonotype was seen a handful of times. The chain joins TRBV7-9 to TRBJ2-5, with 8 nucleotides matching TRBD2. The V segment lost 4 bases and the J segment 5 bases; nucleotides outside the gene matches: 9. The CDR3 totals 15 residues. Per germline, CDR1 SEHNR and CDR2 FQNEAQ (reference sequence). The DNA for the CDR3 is TGTGCCAGCAGCTCGGGACTAGACCACCGGGAGACCCAGTACTTC. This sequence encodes CASSSGLDHRETQYF.

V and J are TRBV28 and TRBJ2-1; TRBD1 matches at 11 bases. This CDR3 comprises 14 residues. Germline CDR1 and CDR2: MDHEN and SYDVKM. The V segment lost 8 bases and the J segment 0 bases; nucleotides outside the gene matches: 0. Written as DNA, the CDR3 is TGTGCCAGCGGGACAGGGGGCTCCTACAATGAGCAGTTCTTC. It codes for CASGTGGSYNEQFF.

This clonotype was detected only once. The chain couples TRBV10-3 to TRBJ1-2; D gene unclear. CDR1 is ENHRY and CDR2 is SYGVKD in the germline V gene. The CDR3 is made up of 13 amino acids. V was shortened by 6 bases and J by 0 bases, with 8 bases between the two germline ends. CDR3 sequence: CAIRAGPNYGYTF. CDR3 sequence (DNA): TGTGCCATCAGAGCCGGGCCTAACTATGGCTACACCTTC.

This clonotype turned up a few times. The CDR3 bases are TGCGCCAGCAGCTTGGGAGGGACCACAACTAATGAAAAACTGTTTTTT. Translating gives CASSLGGTTTNEKLFF. The chain has TRBV5-1 and TRBJ1-4, with a weak D call TRBD1 (5 bases). Germline CDR1 reads SGHRS; CDR2 reads YFSETQ. V lost 0 bases, J lost 0 bases, and 9 bases lay in between. This CDR3 spans 16 amino acids.

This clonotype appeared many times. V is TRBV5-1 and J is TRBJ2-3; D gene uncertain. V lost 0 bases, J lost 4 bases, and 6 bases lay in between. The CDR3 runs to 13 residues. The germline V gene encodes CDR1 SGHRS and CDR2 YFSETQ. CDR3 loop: CASSLGEADTQYF. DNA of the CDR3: TGCGCCAGCAGCTTGGGAGAGGCAGATACGCAGTATTTT.

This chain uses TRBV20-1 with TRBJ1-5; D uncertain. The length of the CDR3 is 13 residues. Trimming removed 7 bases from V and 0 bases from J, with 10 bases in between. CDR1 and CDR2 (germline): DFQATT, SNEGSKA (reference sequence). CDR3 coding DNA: TGCAGTGTAAAGGGTGATAGCAATCAGCCCCAGCATTTT. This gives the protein CSVKGDSNQPQHF.

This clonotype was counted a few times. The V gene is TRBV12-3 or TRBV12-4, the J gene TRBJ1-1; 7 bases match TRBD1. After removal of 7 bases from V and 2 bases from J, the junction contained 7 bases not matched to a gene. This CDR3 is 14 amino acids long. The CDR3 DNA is TGTGCCAGCAACCCCGGGACAGATAACACTGAAGCTTTCTTT. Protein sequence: CASNPGTDNTEAFF.

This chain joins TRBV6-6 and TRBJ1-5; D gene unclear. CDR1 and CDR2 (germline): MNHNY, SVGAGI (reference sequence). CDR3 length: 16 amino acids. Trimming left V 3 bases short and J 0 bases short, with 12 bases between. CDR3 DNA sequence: TGTGCCAGCAGTTATTTGTACAGTTATAGCAATCAGCCCCAGCATTTT. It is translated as CASSYLYSYSNQPQHF.

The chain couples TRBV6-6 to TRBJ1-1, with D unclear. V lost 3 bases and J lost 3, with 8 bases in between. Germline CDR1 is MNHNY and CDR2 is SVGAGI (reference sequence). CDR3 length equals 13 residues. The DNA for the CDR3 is TGTGCCAGCAGTTATGAGATTTACACTGAAGCTTTCTTT. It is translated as CASSYEIYTEAFF.

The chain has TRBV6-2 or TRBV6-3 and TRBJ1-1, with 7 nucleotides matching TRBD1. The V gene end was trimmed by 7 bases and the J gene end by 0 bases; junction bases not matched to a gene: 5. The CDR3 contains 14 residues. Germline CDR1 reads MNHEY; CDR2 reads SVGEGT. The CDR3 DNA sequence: TGTGCCAGCATCTGGACAGGAATGAACACTGAAGCTTTCTTT. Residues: CASIWTGMNTEAFF.

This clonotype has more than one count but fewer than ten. This chain's CDR3 is CASTQRPQETQYF. The DNA for the CDR3 is TGTGCCAGCACGCAGAGGCCGCAAGAGACCCAGTACTTC. The chain is built from TRBV7-2 and TRBJ2-5; D not certain. The germline V and J ends were trimmed by 7 bases and 2 bases, with 11 bases remaining between them. This CDR3 is 13 amino acids long. Germline assignment: CDR1 SGHTA and CDR2 FQGNSA.

The CDR3: CASRPPGGRSPLHF. CDR3 DNA: TGTGCCAGCAGGCCCCCAGGGGGTAGGTCACCCCTCCACTTT. This chain uses TRBV6-2 or TRBV6-3 with TRBJ1-6, with 7 bases aligning to TRBD1. The CDR3 loop spans 14 amino acids. The germline V gene has CDR1 MNHEY and CDR2 SVGEGT. V was clipped by 6 bases and J by 10 bases; unmatched bases: 9.

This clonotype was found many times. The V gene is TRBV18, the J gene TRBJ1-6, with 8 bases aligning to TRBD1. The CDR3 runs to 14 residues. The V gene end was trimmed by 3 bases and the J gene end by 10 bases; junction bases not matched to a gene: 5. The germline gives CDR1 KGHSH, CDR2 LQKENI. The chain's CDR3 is CASSPGQGRSPLHF. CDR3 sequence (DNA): TGTGCCAGCTCACCCGGACAGGGCCGCTCACCCCTCCACTTT.